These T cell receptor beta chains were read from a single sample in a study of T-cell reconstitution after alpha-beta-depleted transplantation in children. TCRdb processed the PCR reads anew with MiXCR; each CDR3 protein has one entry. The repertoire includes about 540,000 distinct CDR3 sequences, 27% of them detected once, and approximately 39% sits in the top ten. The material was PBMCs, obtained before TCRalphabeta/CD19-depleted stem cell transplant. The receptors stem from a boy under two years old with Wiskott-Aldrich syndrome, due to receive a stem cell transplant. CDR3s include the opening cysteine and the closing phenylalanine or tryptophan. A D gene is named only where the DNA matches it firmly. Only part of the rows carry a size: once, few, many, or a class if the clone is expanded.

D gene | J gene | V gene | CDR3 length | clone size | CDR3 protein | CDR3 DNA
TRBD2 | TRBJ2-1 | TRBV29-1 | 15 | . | CSVDGTSDIYNEQFF | TGCAGCGTGGACGGGACTAGCGACATCTACAATGAGCAGTTCTTC
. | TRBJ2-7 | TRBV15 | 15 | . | CATSRDRVGFYEQYF | TGTGCCACCAGCAGAGATCGAGTAGGGTTCTACGAGCAGTACTTC
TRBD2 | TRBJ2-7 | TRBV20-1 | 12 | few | CSANGLAGEQYF | TGCAGTGCCAACGGACTAGCGGGGGAGCAGTACTTC
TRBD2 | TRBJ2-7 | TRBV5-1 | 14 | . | CASSSLAGHYEQYF | TGCGCCAGCAGCTCCCTAGCGGGACACTACGAGCAGTACTTC
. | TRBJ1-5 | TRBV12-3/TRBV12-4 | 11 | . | CASSFPGPQHF | TGTGCCAGCAGTTTCCCCGGGCCCCAGCATTTT
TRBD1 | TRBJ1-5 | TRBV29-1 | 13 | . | CSVQGGSDQPQHF | TGCAGCGTCCAGGGGGGATCAGATCAGCCCCAGCATTTT
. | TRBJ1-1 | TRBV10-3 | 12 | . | CAIRSLYTEAFF | TGTGCCATCAGGAGCTTATACACTGAAGCTTTCTTT
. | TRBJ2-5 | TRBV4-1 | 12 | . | CASSQDPETQYF | TGCGCCAGCAGCCAAGACCCCGAGACCCAGTACTTC
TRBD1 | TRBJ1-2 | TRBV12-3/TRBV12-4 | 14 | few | CASSFTTGGHGYTF | TGTGCCAGCAGTTTCACGACAGGGGGCCATGGCTACACCTTC
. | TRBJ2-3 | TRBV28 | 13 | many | CASSRVLLDTQYF | TGTGCCAGCAGTCGCGTACTGCTAGATACGCAGTATTTT
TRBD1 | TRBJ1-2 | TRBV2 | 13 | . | CASSEMTGGGYTF | TGTGCCAGCAGTGAGATGACAGGGGGCGGCTACACCTTC
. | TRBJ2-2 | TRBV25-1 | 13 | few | CASRVPDTGELFF | TGTGCCAGCAGGGTCCCGGACACCGGGGAGCTGTTTTTT
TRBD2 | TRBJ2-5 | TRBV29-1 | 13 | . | CSVSGLATETQYF | TGCAGCGTTTCCGGACTAGCGACAGAGACCCAGTACTTC
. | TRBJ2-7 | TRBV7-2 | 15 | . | CASSPGGTGTYEQYF | TGTGCCAGCAGCCCAGGCGGGACGGGGACCTACGAGCAGTACTTC
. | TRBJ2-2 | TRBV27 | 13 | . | CASSLFGKGELFF | TGTGCCAGCAGTTTATTTGGCAAAGGGGAGCTGTTTTTT
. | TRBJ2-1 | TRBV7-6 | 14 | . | CASSLAIRLNEQFF | TGTGCCAGCAGCTTAGCGATCCGGCTGAATGAGCAGTTCTTC
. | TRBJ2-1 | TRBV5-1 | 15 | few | CASSFDRVGHNEQFF | TGCGCCAGCAGCTTCGATAGGGTCGGACACAATGAGCAGTTCTTC
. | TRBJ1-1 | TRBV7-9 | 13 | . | CASTKQGDTEAFF | TGTGCCAGCACTAAACAGGGAGATACTGAAGCTTTCTTT
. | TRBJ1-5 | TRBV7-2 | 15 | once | CASSSGHIINQPQHF | TGTGCCAGCAGCTCGGGACACATCATCAATCAGCCCCAGCATTTT
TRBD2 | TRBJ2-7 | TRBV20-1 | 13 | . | CSARPSGRDEQYF | TGCAGTGCTCGACCAAGCGGGAGAGACGAGCAGTACTTC
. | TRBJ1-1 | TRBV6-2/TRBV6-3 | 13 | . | CASSFRQIQEAFF | TGTGCCAGCAGTTTTAGACAGATTCAGGAAGCTTTCTTT
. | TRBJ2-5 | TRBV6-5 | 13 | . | CASSYGYQETQYF | TGTGCCAGCAGTTACGGATACCAAGAGACCCAGTACTTC
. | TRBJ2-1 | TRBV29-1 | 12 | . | CSVEHRYNEQFF | TGCAGCGTTGAACACAGGTACAATGAGCAGTTCTTC
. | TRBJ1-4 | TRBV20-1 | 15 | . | CSARRPGVREEKLFF | TGCAGTGCTAGGAGACCGGGGGTAAGGGAGGAAAAACTGTTTTTT
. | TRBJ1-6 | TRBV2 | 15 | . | CASSVGSRNNSPLHF | TGTGCCAGCAGTGTTGGGTCACGGAATAATTCACCCCTCCACTTT
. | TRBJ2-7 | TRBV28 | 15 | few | CASSNRPPSSYEQYF | TGTGCCAGCAGCAACCGCCCACCGAGCTCCTACGAGCAGTACTTC
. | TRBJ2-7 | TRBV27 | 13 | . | CASSFAQGYEQYF | TGTGCCAGCAGTTTCGCGCAGGGCTACGAGCAGTACTTC